Shown below are 26 T cell receptor beta chains from a single sample sequenced in a study of cytomegalovirus exposure and HLA in healthy donors. PCR used 60 Vbeta primers and 13 Jbeta primers. TCRdb's copy holds only in-frame clones and misses some; the assay was immunoSEQ multiplex PCR. The data hold 150,000 to 180,000 clones, with approximately 74% observed a single time. The specimen sequenced was PBMCs. These receptors all come from a man in his thirties or forties in good health and CMV-seronegative.

This chain connects TRBV19 to TRBJ1-1; no reliable D call. The CDR3 has 14 residues. The V end lost 0 bases, the J end lost 0 bases, and 5 bases lay between the germline ends. Germline values: CDR1 LNHDA, CDR2 SQIVND (reference sequence). CDR3 sequence reads: CASSIDPVNTEAFF. In DNA form, the CDR3 reads TGTGCCAGTAGTATAGATCCGGTGAACACTGAAGCTTTCTTT. Based on the CDR3 plus reference TRBV19 and TRBJ1-1, the full variable domain is DGGITQSPKYLFRKEGQNVTLSCEQNLNHDAMYWYRQDPGQGLRLIYYSQIVNDFQKGDIAEGYSVSREKKESFPLTVTSAQKNPTAFYLCASSIDPVNTEAFFGQGTRLTVV.

Written as DNA, the CDR3 is TGTGCCAGCACCTTAGGAGGGTCGGGGTACAATGAGCAGTTCTTC. It encodes CASTLGGSGYNEQFF. The chain combines TRBV27 with TRBJ2-1; possible D gene TRBD2, 6 bases. Germline values: CDR1 MNHEY, CDR2 SMNVEV (reference sequence). V gave up 7 bases and J gave up 4 bases, with 17 bases separating them. This CDR3 spans 15 amino acids.

V usage is TRBV2 and J usage is TRBJ2-2, with TRBD2 as a possible D gene (6 bases). The V gene's germline CDR1 is SNHLY and CDR2 FYNNEI. Trimming took 6 bases from V and 4 from J, leaving 12 bases between them. This CDR3 region has 14 residues. The chain's CDR3 is CASRRGFGTGELFF. For the CDR3, the DNA is TGTGCCAGCAGGCGGGGATTCGGCACCGGGGAGCTGTTTTTT.

The rearrangement uses TRBV5-1 and TRBJ1-1; D remains unclear. Per the germline V gene, CDR1 is SGHRS and CDR2 is YFSETQ. This CDR3 spans 14 amino acids. V lost 3 bases and J lost 8, with 17 bases in between. The CDR3 here is CASSSVLGGREAFF. CDR3 bases: TGCGCCAGCAGCTCCGTGCTCGGCGGGAGGGAAGCTTTCTTT.

This clone was counted once. The rearrangement links TRBV19 to TRBJ2-5; 9 positions agree with TRBD1. There are 15 residues in the CDR3. Losses at the gene ends were 0 bases for V and 2 bases for J; bases not matched to a gene: 1. Per germline, CDR1 LNHDA and CDR2 SQIVND (reference sequence). CDR3 residues: CASSIDGTGQETQYF. CDR3 sequence (DNA): TGTGCCAGTAGTATAGACGGGACAGGGCAAGAGACCCAGTACTTC.

The chain is built from TRBV9 and TRBJ2-5, with TRBD1 matching 12 bases. The CDR3 runs 16 residues. Looked up from germline, CDR1 is SGDLS and CDR2 is YYNGEE. J was trimmed by 5 bases and V by 1 base; bases with no gene match: 6. As DNA, the CDR3 is TGTGCCAGCAGCGTACTTTCCGGGACAGGGGGCGAGACCCAGTACTTC. It is translated as CASSVLSGTGGETQYF.

This chain connects TRBV28 to TRBJ2-5; possible D gene TRBD2, 7 bases. V lost 6 bases and J lost 0, with 38 bases in between. The length of the CDR3 is 23 residues. Germline V gene lookup returns CDR1 MDHEN and CDR2 SYDVKM. CDR3: CASSPPTGGASQRGLSYQETQYF. CDR3 nucleotides: TGTGCCAGCAGCCCGCCGACCGGGGGCGCGTCCCAGCGGGGTCTTTCGTACCAAGAGACCCAGTACTTC.

This clone has only one observation. This sample also contains other DNA sequences that code for the same CDR3. CDR3 loop: CASSLGTGSNQPQHF. CDR3 nucleotide sequence: TGTGCCAGCAGCTTGGGAACAGGTAGCAATCAGCCCCAGCATTTT. The rearrangement joins TRBV5-6 to TRBJ1-5; D possibly corresponds to TRBD1 (5 bases). Germline V lookup: CDR1 SGHDT, CDR2 YYEEEE. The V and J ends lost 0 bases and 0 bases respectively, with 7 bases between them. The CDR3 sequence is 15 residues long.

The CDR3 DNA follows: TGTGCCAGCACTAGGGGGCCAGATACGCAGTATTTT. Translated, it gives CASTRGPDTQYF. The genes are TRBV28 and TRBJ2-3, with 7 bases identical to TRBD1. V dropped 7 bases and J dropped 4; count of bases not matched to a gene: 2. This CDR3 region has 12 residues. Germline V gene sequence: CDR1 MDHEN, CDR2 SYDVKM.

The chain couples TRBV6-5 to TRBJ2-7; 9 nucleotides align to TRBD2. Germline V lookup: CDR1 MNHEY, CDR2 SVGAGI. V dropped 6 bases and J dropped 0; count of bases not matched to a gene: 6. The CDR3 spans 15 residues. CDR3 protein: CASRPAGGSSYEQYF. The CDR3 nucleotides read TGTGCCAGCAGGCCAGCGGGGGGCAGCTCCTACGAGCAGTACTTC.

The chain recombines TRBV7-8 with TRBJ2-7, with 8 bases aligning to TRBD1. V lost 5 bases and J lost 0; bases outside the gene matches: 12. Germline loops: CDR1 SGHVS, CDR2 FQNEAQ. The CDR3 has 17 amino acids. As DNA, the CDR3 is TGTGCCAGCAGCGTAGACGCCGGGACAGGCACCTCCTACGAGCAGTACTTC. This gives the protein CASSVDAGTGTSYEQYF.

This sequence joins TRBV13 and TRBJ2-7; 7 positions agree with TRBD1. CDR1 and CDR2 (germline): PRHDT, FYEKMQ (reference sequence). J lost 2 bases, V lost 5 bases, and 3 bases had no gene match. The CDR3 consists of 13 residues. The CDR3 nucleotides are TGTGCCAGCAGCCGGGGACAGACCTACGAGCAGTACTTC. It codes for CASSRGQTYEQYF.

V usage is TRBV6-4 and J usage is TRBJ2-2; 7 nucleotides match TRBD1. CDR1 and CDR2 (germline): MRHNA, SNTAGT. Unmatched junction bases numbered 7, after V lost 6 bases and J lost 6 bases. The CDR3 contains 14 residues. As DNA, the CDR3 is TGTGCCAGCAGAGAAGACAGGGCGGCCGGGGAGCTGTTTTTT. Translating it yields CASREDRAAGELFF.

J is TRBJ2-4 and V is TRBV30, with a weak D call TRBD1 (5 bases). The V gene lost 0 bases and the J gene lost 5 bases, with 11 bases spanning the gap. The germline CDR1 and CDR2 sequences are GTSNPN and SVGIG (reference sequence). CDR3 length: 14 residues. The CDR3 DNA sequence: TGTGCCTGGAGTGTCTCACAGGTACAAAACATTCAGTACTTC. Translation: CAWSVSQVQNIQYF.

In its sample, this clone was seen once. A read error may account for a junction end that differs from germline. Here the CDR3 DNA reads TGTGCCAGTAGTGTAACCGGGACAGGGAAAGGCCAGCCCCAGAATTTT. Protein: CASSVTGTGKGQPQNF. The chain uses TRBV19 and TRBJ1-5; TRBD1 agrees at 9 bases. This CDR3 is 16 amino acids long. Germline V gene sequence: CDR1 LNHDA, CDR2 SQIVND (reference sequence).

The genes are TRBV11-2 and TRBJ2-2; possible D gene TRBD1, 5 bases. The CDR3 sequence is 15 residues long. V shed 2 bases and J shed 7 bases, with 14 bases lying between them. Germline V lookup: CDR1 SGHAT, CDR2 FQNNGV. The CDR3 sequence is CASSLRIGAGGELFF. CDR3 in DNA: TGTGCCAGCAGCTTAAGGATTGGGGCCGGCGGGGAGCTGTTTTTT.

The sample holds one count of this clone. The gene calls are TRBV28 and TRBJ1-3; D possibly corresponds to TRBD1 (6 bases). The CDR3 consists of 15 residues. The ends were cut back, 4 bases at V and 1 base at J, with 11 bases in the middle. Germline V gene lookup returns CDR1 MDHEN and CDR2 SYDVKM. CDR3 amino acids: CASSSYTGSGNTIYF. The CDR3 nucleotides read TGTGCCAGCAGTTCATACACAGGGTCTGGAAACACCATATATTTT.

The rearrangement uses TRBV27 and TRBJ2-3; TRBD2 might be the D (5 bases). V shed 3 bases and J shed 0 bases, with 10 bases lying between them. This CDR3 region has 15 residues. Per the germline V gene, CDR1 is MNHEY and CDR2 is SMNVEV (reference sequence). The CDR3 DNA reads as TGTGCCAGCAGTTTCCGGGGTCTCAGCACAGATACGCAGTATTTT. Residues: CASSFRGLSTDTQYF.

This rearrangement joins TRBV10-3 to TRBJ2-7; D is unresolved. The CDR3 consists of 14 residues. The germline V gene has CDR1 ENHRY and CDR2 SYGVKD. With 0 bases removed from V and 6 bases from J, the gap between germline ends came to 12 bases. CDR3 amino acids: CAISESPAESEQYF. CDR3 bases: TGTGCCATCAGTGAGTCCCCTGCTGAGTCCGAGCAGTACTTC.

The V and J genes are TRBV27 and TRBJ1-2; tentatively, D is TRBD1 (6 bases). The germline V gene encodes CDR1 MNHEY and CDR2 SMNVEV (reference sequence). Trimming left V 4 bases short and J 8 bases short, with 17 bases between. The CDR3 extends over 14 amino acids. Written as DNA, the CDR3 is TGTGCCAGCAGTTCCCCGGTACAGGGCGGCGGCTACACCTTC. As protein: CASSSPVQGGGYTF.

There are a few counts of this clone. This rearrangement joins TRBV7-9 to TRBJ2-1; D possibly corresponds to TRBD2 (5 bases). Looked up from germline, CDR1 is SEHNR and CDR2 is FQNEAQ (reference sequence). CDR3 size: 15 residues. The V end lost 5 bases, the J end lost 0 bases, and 11 bases lay between the germline ends. The CDR3 is CASSQTTRSYNEQFF. CDR3 sequence (DNA): TGTGCCAGCAGCCAGACTACACGCTCCTACAATGAGCAGTTCTTC. Combining the CDR3 with reference TRBV7-9 and TRBJ2-1 gives the whole variable domain DTGVSQNPRHKITKRGQNVTFRCDPISEHNRLYWYRQTLGQGPEFLTYFQNEAQLEKSRLLSDRFSAERPKGSFSTLEIQRTEQGDSAMYLCASSQTTRSYNEQFFGPGTRLTVL.

The CDR3: CASSLDQGFPQPSYGYTF. The CDR3 coding sequence is TGTGCCAGCAGCTTAGATCAGGGGTTTCCTCAACCCTCATATGGCTACACCTTC. This rearrangement joins TRBV13 to TRBJ1-2; possibly TRBD1 for D (6 bases). Looked up from germline, CDR1 is PRHDT and CDR2 is FYEKMQ (reference sequence). The CDR3 length is 18 residues. V was pared by 1 base and J by 5 bases, with 23 bases between. The full variable domain, completed using reference TRBV13 and TRBJ1-2, is AAGVIQSPRHLIKEKRETATLKCYPIPRHDTVYWYQQGPGQDPQFLISFYEKMQSDKGSIPDRFSAQQFSDYHSELNMSSLELGDSALYFCASSLDQGFPQPSYGYTFGSGTRLTVV.

The chain joins TRBV9 to TRBJ2-5; D unresolved. Germline CDR1 is SGDLS and CDR2 is YYNGEE. This CDR3 has 14 amino acids. Trimming pared 0 bases from V and 1 base from J, leaving 7 bases between. The CDR3 DNA is TGTGCCAGCAGCGTAGATAACACCCAAGAGACCCAGTACTTC. This encodes CASSVDNTQETQYF.

The V call is TRBV11-2, the J call TRBJ1-1; TRBD1 might be the D (6 bases). The CDR3 runs to 15 residues. The V end was cut by 0 bases, the J end by 4 bases, with 12 bases between. Germline V lookup: CDR1 SGHAT, CDR2 FQNNGV. CDR3 nucleotides: TGTGCCAGCAGCTTAGATTCACTGGGGGCCACTGAAGCTTTCTTT. Its protein product is CASSLDSLGATEAFF.

This sequence joins TRBV27 and TRBJ2-5; TRBD1 matches at 7 bases. Trimming took 2 bases from V and 4 from J; bases not matched to a gene: 7. This CDR3 region has 15 residues. Germline CDR1 MNHEY, CDR2 SMNVEV (reference sequence). CDR3 DNA sequence: TGTGCCAGCAGTTTAAGGGGGCTTATGGCAGAGACCCAGTACTTC. Translating gives CASSLRGLMAETQYF.

The V call is TRBV7-9, the J call TRBJ1-1; 9 bases match TRBD1. Germline V gene lookup returns CDR1 SEHNR and CDR2 FQNEAQ (reference sequence). This CDR3 comprises 14 residues. Germline trimming cut 5 bases from V and 4 bases from J; bases unmatched to any gene: 5. The CDR3 region has the DNA TGTGCCAGCAGCCGGGACAGGGTTGGCACTGAAGCTTTCTTT. The encoded protein is CASSRDRVGTEAFF. The whole variable domain, filled in from reference TRBV7-9 and TRBJ1-1, reads DTGVSQNPRHKITKRGQNVTFRCDPISEHNRLYWYRQTLGQGPEFLTYFQNEAQLEKSRLLSDRFSAERPKGSFSTLEIQRTEQGDSAMYLCASSRDRVGTEAFFGQGTRLTVV.